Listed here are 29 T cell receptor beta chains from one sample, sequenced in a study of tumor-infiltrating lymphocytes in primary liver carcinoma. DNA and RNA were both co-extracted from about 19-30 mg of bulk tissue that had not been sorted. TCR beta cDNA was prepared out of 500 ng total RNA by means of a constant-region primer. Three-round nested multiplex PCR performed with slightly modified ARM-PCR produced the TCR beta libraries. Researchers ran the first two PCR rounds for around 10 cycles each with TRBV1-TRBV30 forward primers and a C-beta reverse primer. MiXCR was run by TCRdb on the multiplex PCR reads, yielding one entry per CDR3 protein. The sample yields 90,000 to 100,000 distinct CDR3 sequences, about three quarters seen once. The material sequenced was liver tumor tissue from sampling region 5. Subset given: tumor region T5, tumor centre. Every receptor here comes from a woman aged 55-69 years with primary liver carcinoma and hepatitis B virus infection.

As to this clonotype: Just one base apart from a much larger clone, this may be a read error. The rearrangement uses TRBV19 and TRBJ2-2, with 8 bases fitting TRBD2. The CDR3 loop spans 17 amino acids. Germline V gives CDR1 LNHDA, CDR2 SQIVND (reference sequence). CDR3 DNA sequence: TGTGCCAGTAGTCCAGAAGGGACTAGTCTTAGGACCGGGAAGCTGTTTTTT. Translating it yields CASSPEGTSLRTGKLFF.

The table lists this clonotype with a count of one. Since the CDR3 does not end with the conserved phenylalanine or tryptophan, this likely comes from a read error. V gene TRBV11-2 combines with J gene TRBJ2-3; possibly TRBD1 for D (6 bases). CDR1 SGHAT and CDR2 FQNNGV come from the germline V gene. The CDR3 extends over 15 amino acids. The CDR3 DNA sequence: TGTGCCAGCAACTCCTACGGACAGAGAACAGATACACAGTATCTT. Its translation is CASNSYGQRTDTQYL.

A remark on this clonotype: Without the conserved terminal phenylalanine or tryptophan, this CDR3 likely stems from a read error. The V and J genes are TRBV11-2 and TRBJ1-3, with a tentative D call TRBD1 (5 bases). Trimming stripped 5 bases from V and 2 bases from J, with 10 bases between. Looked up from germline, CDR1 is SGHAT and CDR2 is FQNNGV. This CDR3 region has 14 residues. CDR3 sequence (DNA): TGTGCCAGCAGCGACAGTCGGGCTGGAAACACCATATATTCT. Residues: CASSDSRAGNTIYS.

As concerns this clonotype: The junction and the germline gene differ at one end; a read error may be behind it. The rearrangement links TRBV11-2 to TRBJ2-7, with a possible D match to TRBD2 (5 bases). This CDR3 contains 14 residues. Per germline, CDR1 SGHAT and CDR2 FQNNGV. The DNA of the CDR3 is TGTACCAGCGGCCGTACGGAAGGTCTAGCCGAGCAGTACTTC. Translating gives CTSGRTEGLAEQYF.

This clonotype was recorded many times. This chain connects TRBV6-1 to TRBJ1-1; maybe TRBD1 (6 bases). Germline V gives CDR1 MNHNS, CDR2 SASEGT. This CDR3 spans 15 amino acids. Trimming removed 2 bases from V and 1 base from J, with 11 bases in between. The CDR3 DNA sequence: TGTGCCAGCAGTGAACTGGAGGGGGGGAACACTGAAGCTTTCTTT. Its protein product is CASSELEGGNTEAFF.

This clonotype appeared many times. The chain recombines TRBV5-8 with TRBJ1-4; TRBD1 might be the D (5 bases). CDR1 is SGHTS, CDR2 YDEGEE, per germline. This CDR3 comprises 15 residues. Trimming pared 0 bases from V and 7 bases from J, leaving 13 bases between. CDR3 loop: CASSLAGGVGEKLFF. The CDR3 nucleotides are TGTGCCAGCAGCTTGGCCGGGGGGGTCGGTGAAAAACTGTTTTTT.

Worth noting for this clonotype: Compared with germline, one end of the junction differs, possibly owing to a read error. The CDR3 sequence: CVSSLEGGREKLFF. The CDR3 DNA reads as TGTGTCAGCAGCTTAGAAGGGGGTAGAGAAAAACTGTTTTTT. The chain uses TRBV11-2 and TRBJ1-4, with D tentatively TRBD1 (6 bases). The CDR3 is 14 residues long. CDR1 is SGHAT, CDR2 FQNNGV, per germline.

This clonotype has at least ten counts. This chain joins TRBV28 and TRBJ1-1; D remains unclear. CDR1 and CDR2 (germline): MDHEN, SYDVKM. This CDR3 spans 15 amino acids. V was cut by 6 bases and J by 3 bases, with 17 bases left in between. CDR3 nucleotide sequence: TGTGCCAGCAGCCGCCCCGGGGATCGGCACACTGAAGCTTTCTTT. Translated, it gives CASSRPGDRHTEAFF.

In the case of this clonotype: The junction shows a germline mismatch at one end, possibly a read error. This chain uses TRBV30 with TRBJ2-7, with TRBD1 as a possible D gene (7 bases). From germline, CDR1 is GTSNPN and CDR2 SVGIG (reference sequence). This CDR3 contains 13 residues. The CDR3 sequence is CARSAGGPYEQYF. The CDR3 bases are TGTGCCCGGAGTGCAGGGGGGCCCTACGAGCAGTACTTC.

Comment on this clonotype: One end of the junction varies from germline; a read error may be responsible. CDR3 loop: CTSSLWGATDTQYF. The CDR3 bases are TGTACCAGCAGCTTGTGGGGAGCCACAGATACGCAGTATTTT. The J gene is TRBJ2-3, the V gene TRBV5-6, with D tentatively TRBD2 (5 bases). CDR3 length: 14 amino acids. Germline CDR1 and CDR2: SGHDT and YYEEEE.

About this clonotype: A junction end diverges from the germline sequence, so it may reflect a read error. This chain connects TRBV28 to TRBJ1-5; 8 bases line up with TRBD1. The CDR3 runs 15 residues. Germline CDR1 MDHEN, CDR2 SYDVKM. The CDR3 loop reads CVSSPTGAPSQPQHF. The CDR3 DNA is TGTGTCAGCAGCCCGACAGGGGCCCCATCTCAGCCCCAGCATTTT.

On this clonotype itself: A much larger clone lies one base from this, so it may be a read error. The CDR3 DNA reads as TGTACCACCGGGACAGGACCCTATGGCTACACCTTC. Its protein product is CTTGTGPYGYTF. The rearrangement joins TRBV28 to TRBJ1-2; TRBD1 matches at 8 bases. CDR1 and CDR2 (germline): MDHEN, SYDVKM. This CDR3 is built from 12 residues.

The CDR3 reads CASSTGDPSGVSNQPQHF. For the CDR3, the DNA is TGTGCCAGTAGTACAGGGGATCCGTCGGGTGTGAGCAATCAGCCCCAGCATTTT. This chain joins TRBV12-3 or TRBV12-4 and TRBJ1-5; 7 positions match TRBD1. The CDR3 length is 18 residues. After removal of 9 bases from V and 1 base from J, the junction contained 18 bases not matched to a gene.

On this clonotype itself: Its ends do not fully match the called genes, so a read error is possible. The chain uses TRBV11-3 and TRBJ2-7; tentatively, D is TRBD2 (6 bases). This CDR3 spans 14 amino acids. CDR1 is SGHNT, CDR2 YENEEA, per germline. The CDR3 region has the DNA TGTACCAGCAGCTTAAGCAGGCGGGACCACGAGCAGTACTTC. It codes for CTSSLSRRDHEQYF. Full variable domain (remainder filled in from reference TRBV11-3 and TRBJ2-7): EAGVVQSPRYKIIEKKQPVAFWCNPISGHNTLYWYLQNLGQGPELLIRYENEEAVDDSQLPKDRFSAERLKGVDSTLKIQPAELGDSAVYLCTSSLSRRDHEQYFGPGTRLTVT.

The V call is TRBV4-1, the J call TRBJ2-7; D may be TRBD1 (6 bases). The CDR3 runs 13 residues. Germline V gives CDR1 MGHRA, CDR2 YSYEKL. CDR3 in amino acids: CARSQQGEYEQYF. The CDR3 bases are TGCGCTAGGAGCCAACAGGGAGAATACGAGCAGTACTTC.

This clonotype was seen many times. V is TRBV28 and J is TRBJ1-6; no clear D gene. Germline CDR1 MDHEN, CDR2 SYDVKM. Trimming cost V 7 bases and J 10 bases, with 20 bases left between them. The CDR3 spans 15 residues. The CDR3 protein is CASTPPAGLRSPLHF. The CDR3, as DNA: TGTGCCAGCACCCCGCCCGCGGGGTTAAGGTCACCCCTCCACTTT.

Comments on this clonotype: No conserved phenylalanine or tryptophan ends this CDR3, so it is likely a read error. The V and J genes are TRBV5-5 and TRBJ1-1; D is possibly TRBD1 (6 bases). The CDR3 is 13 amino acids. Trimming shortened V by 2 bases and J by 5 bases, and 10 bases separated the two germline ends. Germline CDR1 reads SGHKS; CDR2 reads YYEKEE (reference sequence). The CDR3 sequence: CASSFSGQTEAFS. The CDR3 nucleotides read TGTGCCAGCAGCTTTTCTGGACAGACTGAAGCTTTCTCC.

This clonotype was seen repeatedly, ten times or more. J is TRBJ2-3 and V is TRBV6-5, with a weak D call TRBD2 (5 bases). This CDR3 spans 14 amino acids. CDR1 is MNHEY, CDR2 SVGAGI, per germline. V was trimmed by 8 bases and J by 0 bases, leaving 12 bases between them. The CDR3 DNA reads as TGTGCCAGCGCTGGGAGTTCAAGCACAGATACGCAGTATTTT. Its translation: CASAGSSSTDTQYF.

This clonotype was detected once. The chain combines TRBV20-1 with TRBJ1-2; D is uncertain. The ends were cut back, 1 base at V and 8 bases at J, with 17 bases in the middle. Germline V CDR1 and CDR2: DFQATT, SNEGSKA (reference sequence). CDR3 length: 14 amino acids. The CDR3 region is CSARGPSVSGGYTF. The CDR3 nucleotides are TGCAGTGCTAGAGGTCCCTCCGTATCTGGGGGCTACACCTTC.

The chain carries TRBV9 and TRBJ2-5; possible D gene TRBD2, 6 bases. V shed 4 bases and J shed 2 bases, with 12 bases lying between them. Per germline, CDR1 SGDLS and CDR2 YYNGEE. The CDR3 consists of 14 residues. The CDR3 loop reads CASSPRTTQETQYF. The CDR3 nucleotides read TGTGCCAGCAGCCCCCGGACTACACAAGAGACCCAGTACTTC.

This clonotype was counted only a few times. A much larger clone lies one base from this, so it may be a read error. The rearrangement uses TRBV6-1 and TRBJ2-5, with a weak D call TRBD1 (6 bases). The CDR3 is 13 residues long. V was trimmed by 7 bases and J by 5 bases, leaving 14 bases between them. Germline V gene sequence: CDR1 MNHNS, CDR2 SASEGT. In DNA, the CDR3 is TGTGCCAGCACATGGGGGCTTCGGGAGACCCAGTACTTC. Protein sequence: CASTWGLRETQYF.

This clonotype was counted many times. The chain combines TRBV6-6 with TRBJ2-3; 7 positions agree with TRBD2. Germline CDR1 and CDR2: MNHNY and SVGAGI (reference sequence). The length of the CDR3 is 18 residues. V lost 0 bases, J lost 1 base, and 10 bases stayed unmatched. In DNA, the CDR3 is TGTGCCAGCAGTTACTCGCGCGGGAGCTCCAGAGGCACAGATACGCAGTATTTT. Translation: CASSYSRGSSRGTDTQYF.

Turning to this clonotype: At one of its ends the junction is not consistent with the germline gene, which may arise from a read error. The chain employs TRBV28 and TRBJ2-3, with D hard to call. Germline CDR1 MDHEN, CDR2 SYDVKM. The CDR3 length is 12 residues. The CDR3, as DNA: TGTGTCAGCTCGAAGGACACAGATACGCAGTATTTT. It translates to CVSSKDTDTQYF. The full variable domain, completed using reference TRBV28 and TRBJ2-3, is DVKVTQSSRYLVKRTGEKVFLECVQDMDHENMFWYRQDPGLGLRLIYFSYDVKMKEKGDIPEGYSVSREKKERFSLILESASTNQTSMYLCVSSKDTDTQYFGPGTRLTVL.

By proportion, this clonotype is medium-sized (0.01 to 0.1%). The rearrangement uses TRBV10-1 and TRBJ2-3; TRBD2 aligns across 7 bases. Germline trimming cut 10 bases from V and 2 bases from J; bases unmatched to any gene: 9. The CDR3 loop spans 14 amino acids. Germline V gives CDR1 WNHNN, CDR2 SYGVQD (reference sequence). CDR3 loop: CATAGERDTDTQYF. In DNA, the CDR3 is TGCGCCACCGCGGGAGAAAGGGACACAGATACGCAGTATTTT.

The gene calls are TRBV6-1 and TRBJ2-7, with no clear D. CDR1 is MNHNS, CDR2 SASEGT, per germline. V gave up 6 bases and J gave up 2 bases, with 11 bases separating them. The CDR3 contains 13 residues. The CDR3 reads CASRQRPTYEQYF. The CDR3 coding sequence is TGTGCCAGCAGACAGCGCCCCACCTACGAGCAGTACTTC.

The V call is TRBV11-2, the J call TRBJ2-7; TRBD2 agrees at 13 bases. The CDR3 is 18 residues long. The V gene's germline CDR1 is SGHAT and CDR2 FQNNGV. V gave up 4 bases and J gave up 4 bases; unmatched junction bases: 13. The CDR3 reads CASSSGLAGQGGRYEQYF. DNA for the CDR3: TGTGCCAGCAGCTCGGGACTAGCGGGACAGGGGGGCCGTTACGAGCAGTACTTC.

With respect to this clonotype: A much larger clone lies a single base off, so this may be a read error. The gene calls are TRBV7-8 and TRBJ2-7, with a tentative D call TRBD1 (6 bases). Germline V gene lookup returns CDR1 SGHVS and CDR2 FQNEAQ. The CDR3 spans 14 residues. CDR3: CASSRTASTYVQYF. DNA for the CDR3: TGTGCCAGCAGCCGGACAGCCTCCACCTACGTGCAGTACTTC.

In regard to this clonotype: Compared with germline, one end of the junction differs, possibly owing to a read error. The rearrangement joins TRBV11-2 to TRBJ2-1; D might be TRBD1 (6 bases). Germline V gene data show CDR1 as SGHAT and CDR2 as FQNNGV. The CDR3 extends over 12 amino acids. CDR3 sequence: CASSSGVGEQSF. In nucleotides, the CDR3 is TGTGCCAGCAGCTCAGGGGTGGGTGAGCAGTCCTTT.

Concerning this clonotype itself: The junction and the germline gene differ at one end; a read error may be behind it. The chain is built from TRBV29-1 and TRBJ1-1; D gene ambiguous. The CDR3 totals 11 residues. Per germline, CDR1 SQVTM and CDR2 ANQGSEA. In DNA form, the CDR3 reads TGCAGGGTATCACGAGGAGTCGAAGCATTATTT. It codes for CRVSRGVEALF.